These 7 T cell receptor beta chains originate from one sample sequenced in a study of technical replicates of blood from a handful of donors. The data were produced by immunoSEQ multiplex PCR, yet TCRdb's version contains in-frame clones alone and is incomplete. Of over 85,000 clones in the sample, 94% were seen once. Sequencing used T cells isolated from PBMCs. These receptors all come from a human donor in good health.

This clone has a single count. The chain is built from TRBV4-1 and TRBJ1-2; 7 bases fit TRBD1. The CDR3 totals 15 residues. V shed 3 bases and J 5 bases; nucleotides not matched to a gene: 9. Germline V gene sequence: CDR1 MGHRA, CDR2 YSYEKL. In DNA, the CDR3 is TGCGCCAGCAGCCAGCACAGGGGTACGTTGTATGGCTACACCTTC. Protein product: CASSQHRGTLYGYTF.

This chain links TRBV5-4 with TRBJ2-7, with D unclear. CDR3 length equals 14 residues. Germline V gene data show CDR1 as SGHNT and CDR2 as YYREEE (reference sequence). The V gene lost 4 bases and the J gene lost 0 bases, with 11 bases spanning the gap. The CDR3 nucleotides are TGTGCCAGCAGCCGAAGCAATAGCTCCTACGAGCAGTACTTC. Its protein is CASSRSNSSYEQYF.

The V and J genes are TRBV30 and TRBJ1-6; D is unclear. This CDR3 has 14 amino acids. The germline CDR1 and CDR2 sequences are GTSNPN and SVGIG (reference sequence). V shed 4 bases and J shed 10 bases, with 17 bases lying between them. For the CDR3, the DNA is TGTGCCTGGAAGATTCCTCAGGTTGCCTCACCCCTCCACTTT. Translated: CAWKIPQVASPLHF.

This CDR3 reads CASSFAGQERHYTF. CDR3 sequence (DNA): TGTGCCAGCAGCTTCGCGGGACAGGAGAGACACTACACCTTC. The chain uses TRBV7-9 and TRBJ1-2; 8 nucleotides align to TRBD1. The CDR3 is 14 residues long. Germline CDR1 is SEHNR and CDR2 is FQNEAQ (reference sequence). Trimming took 3 bases from V and 10 from J; bases not matched to a gene: 10.

This chain links TRBV14 with TRBJ1-1; no firm D call. V gave up 5 bases and J gave up 1 base, with 14 bases separating them. Germline-derived CDR1 and CDR2 are SGHDN and FVKESK. This CDR3 has 15 residues. CDR3 residues: CASSSLRVGNTEAFF. The CDR3 coding sequence is TGTGCCAGCAGCTCCTTGAGGGTTGGGAACACTGAAGCTTTCTTT.

The chain links TRBV25-1 to TRBJ2-7, with a tentative D call TRBD2 (6 bases). Trimming took 0 bases from V and 2 from J, leaving 17 bases between them. Germline V gives CDR1 MGHDK, CDR2 SYGVNS. CDR3 length: 17 residues. The CDR3 region has the DNA TGTGCCAGCAGTGAATATCGAAATGTCTGGGGGGCCTACGAGCAGTACTTC. The encoded protein is CASSEYRNVWGAYEQYF.

The J gene is TRBJ1-2, the V gene TRBV10-3; D might be TRBD1 (5 bases). Germline CDR1 and CDR2: ENHRY and SYGVKD. This CDR3 region has 15 residues. V lost 11 bases and J lost 6, with 25 bases in between. In DNA form, the CDR3 reads TGTGCCTCCTGTGCGGGGGGACCGGGAAAAGATGGCTACACCTTC. It translates to CASCAGGPGKDGYTF.